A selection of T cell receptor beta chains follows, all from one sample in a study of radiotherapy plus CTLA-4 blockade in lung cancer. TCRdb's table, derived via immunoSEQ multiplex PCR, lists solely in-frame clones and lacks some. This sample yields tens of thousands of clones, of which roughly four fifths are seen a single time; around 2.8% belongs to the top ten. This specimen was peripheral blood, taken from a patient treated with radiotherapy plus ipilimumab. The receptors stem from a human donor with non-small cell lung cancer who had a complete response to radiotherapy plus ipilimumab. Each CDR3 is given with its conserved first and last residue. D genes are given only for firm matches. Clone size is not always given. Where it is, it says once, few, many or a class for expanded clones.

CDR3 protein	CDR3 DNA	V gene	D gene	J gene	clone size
CASSLWAGLADQETQYF	TGTGCCAGCAGTTTATGGGCGGGACTAGCGGATCAAGAGACCCAGTACTTC	TRBV28	TRBD2	TRBJ2-5	-
CASSLFGTGSTYEQYF	TGCGCCAGCAGCTTGTTTGGGACAGGGTCCACCTACGAGCAGTACTTC	TRBV5-1	TRBD1	TRBJ2-7	-
CASSQVQGQGHDTQYF	TGTGCCAGCAGCCAAGTGCAAGGACAGGGGCATGATACGCAGTATTTT	TRBV4-2	TRBD1	TRBJ2-3	-
CASSPRVGLVETQYF	TGTGCCAGCAGCCCCAGAGTTGGGCTCGTAGAGACCCAGTACTTC	TRBV5-6	-	TRBJ2-5	-
CASSLRAETGYEKLFF	TGCGCCAGCAGCCTCCGGGCCGAGACAGGGTATGAAAAACTGTTTTTT	TRBV5-1	TRBD1	TRBJ1-4	few
CASSQLGHPNTGELFF	TGTGCCAGCTCGCAATTAGGACACCCGAACACCGGGGAGCTGTTTTTT	TRBV18	-	TRBJ2-2	-
CAFWGPANTGELFF	TGTGCCTTCTGGGGGCCAGCGAACACCGGGGAGCTGTTTTTT	TRBV28	-	TRBJ2-2	-
CASTGQNSPLHF	TGTGCCAGCACGGGACAGAATTCACCCCTCCACTTT	TRBV7-2	TRBD1	TRBJ1-6	-
CASSPWDSMYGYTF	TGTGCCAGCAGCCCTTGGGACAGCATGTATGGCTACACCTTC	TRBV7-8	TRBD1	TRBJ1-2	-
CASSLGTNNEQFF	TGCGCCAGCAGCCTGGGGACTAACAATGAGCAGTTCTTC	TRBV5-1	TRBD2	TRBJ2-1	-
CASSGGSDRAEQYF	TGTGCCAGCAGCGGAGGTAGCGACAGGGCCGAGCAGTACTTC	TRBV5-4	TRBD1	TRBJ2-7	-
CASSRPGQGYADTQYF	TGTGCCAGCTCACGTCCGGGACAGGGGTATGCAGATACGCAGTATTTT	TRBV18	TRBD1	TRBJ2-3	-
CASSLGGGRSYNSPLHF	TGTGCCAGCAGCTTAGGAGGCGGCCGCTCCTATAATTCACCCCTCCACTTT	TRBV7-2	-	TRBJ1-6	-
CASSKGGQAQETQYF	TGTGCCAGCAGCAAAGGGGGACAGGCGCAAGAGACCCAGTACTTC	TRBV21-1	-	TRBJ2-5	once
CASSPAPLPTGNLYGYTF	TGTGCCAGCAGTCCTGCCCCCCTTCCGACAGGAAATTTATACGGCTACACCTTC	TRBV7-9	-	TRBJ1-2	few
CAWSLTQGARVKLFF	TGTGCCTGGAGTTTAACTCAGGGGGCCCGCGTAAAACTGTTTTTT	TRBV30	TRBD1	TRBJ1-4	-
CSAIAYGYTF	TGCAGTGCTATAGCCTATGGCTACACCTTC	TRBV20-1	-	TRBJ1-2	-
CASSDGQGETQYF	TGTGCCAGCAGCGACGGACAGGGTGAGACCCAGTACTTC	TRBV11-3	TRBD1	TRBJ2-5	-
CATSKPPPGSYQPQHF	TGTGCCACCAGCAAACCACCCCCGGGAAGCTATCAGCCCCAGCATTTT	TRBV15	-	TRBJ1-5	-
CASSLGTGGTNEKLFF	TGTGCCAGCAGCCTGGGAACAGGGGGGACTAATGAAAAACTGTTTTTT	TRBV5-8	TRBD1	TRBJ1-4	-
CASSRDSPYEQYF	TGTGCCAGCAGTAGGGACAGCCCCTACGAGCAGTACTTC	TRBV6-1	TRBD1	TRBJ2-7	few
CASRWDRETYNEQFF	TGCGCCAGCAGATGGGACAGGGAAACCTACAATGAGCAGTTCTTC	TRBV5-1	TRBD1	TRBJ2-1	-
CASSHRQGFYEQYF	TGTGCCAGCAGTCACCGACAGGGATTCTACGAGCAGTACTTC	TRBV28	TRBD1	TRBJ2-7	-
CASSRLASTGELFF	TGTGCCAGCAGCCGACTAGCTAGTACCGGGGAGCTGTTTTTT	TRBV9	TRBD2	TRBJ2-2	-
CASSLITHRGQYEQYF	TGTGCCAGCAGCTTAATTACGCACAGGGGGCAGTACGAGCAGTACTTC	TRBV7-3	TRBD1	TRBJ2-7	-
CASSQYRDRESRRGAKTEAFF	TGTGCCAGCAGCCAATACCGGGACAGGGAGTCCCGAAGGGGCGCGAAGACTGAAGCTTTCTTT	TRBV16	TRBD1	TRBJ1-1	-
CASRTTYPGAKNIQYF	TGTGCCAGCCGCACCACTTATCCTGGAGCCAAAAACATTCAGTACTTC	TRBV27	-	TRBJ2-4	-
CASSLAPGYTIYF	TGTGCCAGCAGTTTAGCCCCCGGGTATACCATATATTTT	TRBV27	-	TRBJ1-3	-
CASSPEAGAGTEAFF	TGTGCCAGCAGCCCGGAGGCAGGGGCAGGCACTGAAGCTTTCTTT	TRBV7-8	-	TRBJ1-1	-
CASSLSPGQANSPLHF	TGTGCCAGCAGCCTAAGCCCGGGACAGGCTAATTCACCCCTCCACTTT	TRBV9	TRBD1	TRBJ1-6	-
CASSFSFNEQFF	TGTGCCAGCAGCTTTAGCTTCAATGAGCAGTTCTTC	TRBV5-6	-	TRBJ2-1	-
CASSDGGVNEKLFF	TGTGCCAGCAGTGATGGGGGGGTTAATGAAAAACTGTTTTTT	TRBV6-1	-	TRBJ1-4	-
CASSLFSGGYEQYF	TGTGCCAGCAGCTTGTTCTCAGGGGGCTACGAGCAGTACTTC	TRBV5-4	TRBD1	TRBJ2-7	-
CSVGATTYNEQFF	TGCAGCGTTGGAGCTACCACCTACAATGAGCAGTTCTTC	TRBV29-1	-	TRBJ2-1	-
CASSLGGGNQPQHF	TGCGCCAGCAGCTTGGGCGGGGGCAATCAGCCCCAGCATTTT	TRBV5-1	-	TRBJ1-5	-
CASSIGCYHYEQYF	TGTGCCAGTAGTATCGGGTGCTATCACTACGAGCAGTACTTC	TRBV19	-	TRBJ2-7	-
CASSRHRSSYEQYF	TGTGCCAGTAGTAGACACAGGTCCTCCTACGAGCAGTACTTC	TRBV19	-	TRBJ2-7	-
CASSPDRSNEQFF	TGTGCCAGCAGCCCGGACAGGTCCAATGAGCAGTTCTTC	TRBV7-8	TRBD1	TRBJ2-1	once
CASSVLSGQANEQFF	TGTGCCAGCAGCGTACTTAGCGGCCAGGCCAATGAGCAGTTCTTC	TRBV9	-	TRBJ2-1	-
CASSEWLRRETQYF	TGTGCCAGCAGTGAATGGCTACGGAGAGAGACCCAGTACTTC	TRBV2	-	TRBJ2-5	-
CASSDVVGSPLHF	TGTGCCAGCAGTGACGTCGTCGGGTCACCCCTCCACTTT	TRBV6-5	-	TRBJ1-6	-